The T cell receptor (beta chain) under discussion was sequenced for a study of blood T cell repertoires in COVID-19 (dated by TCRdb to the early 2020s). Context from the whole study: The collaborator samples originated in the United States, Italy and Spain and spanned the acute and convalescent phases of COVID-19. Sample metadata almost always included a de-identified subject ID, COVID-19 status, age in years and sex. The prospective study material was composed of cDNA or gDNA derived from T cells, B-cell-depleted T cells, or PBMCs. The samples were drawn from two sources: the first 160 participants of the ongoing ImmuneRACE study, and 1,254 subjects contributed by 6 global collaborators. Where available, HLA class I and class II types were taken from metadata supplied by the sample provider and were not determined by assay-based typing. Subjects who had been exposed to COVID-19, were actively infected with it, or had recovered from it provided the deeply sampled blood TCRbeta repertoires that made up the dataset. The repertoires were released in a freely available public database intended as a resource for research on the immune response to SARS-CoV-2. Paper-wide results and their limitations: Clinical and demographic metadata were provided uncurated, with the amount varying by source and participant.

Participants in the prospective study were aged roughly 18 to 89 years, lived in about two dozen United States geographic areas, and enrolled through a virtual design. Cohort assignment in the prospective study relied on participant-reported clinical history from a screening survey and a study questionnaire. Recovered participants in ImmuneRACE Cohort 3 were defined by two consecutive negative NP/OP PCR tests, clearance by a healthcare professional, or resolution of symptoms. In the prospective study, mobile phlebotomists collected whole blood, serum and a nasopharyngeal or oropharyngeal swab from each participant. Over an approximately 2-month period, participants in the prospective study had the option of providing additional blood draws and questionnaires. Blood samples from the prospective study were shipped frozen or at room temperature prior to DNA extraction. This clone was detected once. Its binding antigen is unknown. Base-call qualities are not available, and no considerably larger clone is one nucleotide away.

From the germline V gene (reference sequence), CDR1 is LNHDA and CDR2 is SQIVND. The germline V end is reduced by 0 bases and the J end by 2 bases; junction bases left unmatched: 3. There are 16 amino acids in the CDR3, from cysteine to phenylalanine inclusive. Only CDR3 DNA remains: 48 bases, in frame from the first base. TCRbeta CDR3 regions were amplified from genomic DNA by means of the immunoSEQ Assay, a bias-controlled multiplex PCR. Processing in the source paper ran as follows. The number of nucleated cells in each sample was estimated by amplification of reference gene primers within the assay. To quantify the absolute abundance of each unique TCRbeta CDR3 rearrangement, sequence reads were collapsed and filtered. For each sample, productive Simpson clonality was calculated as the square root of Simpson's diversity index across productive rearrangements. TCRdb took over this immuneACCESS table, retaining in-frame rearrangements with V and J assigned. Such tables are incomplete; in checked studies, under half of the missing clones stem from an unresolved V gene, and the remainder is unexplained. Clonal size and the V and J genes are those of that table, whereas D and trimming came from the DNA. This sample holds more than 300,000 clones; about 92% were observed only once. The top ten constitute about 18% of the sample.

The chain was built from TRBV19 and TRBJ1-5; 8 nucleotides in the junction match TRBD1. The source material was PBMCs or T cells enriched from blood (not recorded which). This TCR derives from a woman aged 25 to 39 who had recovered from COVID-19. The CDR3 reads CASSIDGQGRNQPQHF. The bases are TGTGCCAGTAGTATAGATGGACAGGGTCGCAATCAGCCCCAGCATTTT.